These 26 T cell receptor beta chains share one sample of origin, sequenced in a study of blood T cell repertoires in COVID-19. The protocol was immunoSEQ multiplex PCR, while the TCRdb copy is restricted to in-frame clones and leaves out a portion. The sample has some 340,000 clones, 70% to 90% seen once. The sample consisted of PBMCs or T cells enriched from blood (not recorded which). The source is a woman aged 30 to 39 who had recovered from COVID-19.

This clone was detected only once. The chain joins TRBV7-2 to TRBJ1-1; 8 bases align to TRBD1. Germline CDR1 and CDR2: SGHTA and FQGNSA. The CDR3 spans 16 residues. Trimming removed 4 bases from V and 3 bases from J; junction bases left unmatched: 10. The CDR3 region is CASSSDRAYLDTEAFF. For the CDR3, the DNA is TGTGCCAGCAGCTCGGACAGGGCGTATTTGGACACTGAAGCTTTCTTT.

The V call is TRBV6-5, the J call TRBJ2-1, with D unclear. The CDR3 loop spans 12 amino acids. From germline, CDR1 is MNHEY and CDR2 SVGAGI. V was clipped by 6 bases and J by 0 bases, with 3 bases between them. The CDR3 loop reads CASRSSYNEQFF. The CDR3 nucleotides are TGTGCCAGCAGGAGCTCCTACAATGAGCAGTTCTTC.

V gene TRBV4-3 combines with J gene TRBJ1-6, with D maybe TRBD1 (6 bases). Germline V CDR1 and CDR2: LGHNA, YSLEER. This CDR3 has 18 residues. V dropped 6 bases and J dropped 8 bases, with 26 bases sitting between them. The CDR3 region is CASSQLQLLRGKDSPLHF. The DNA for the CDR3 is TGCGCCAGCAGTCAACTACAACTTCTCAGGGGCAAGGATTCACCCCTCCACTTT.

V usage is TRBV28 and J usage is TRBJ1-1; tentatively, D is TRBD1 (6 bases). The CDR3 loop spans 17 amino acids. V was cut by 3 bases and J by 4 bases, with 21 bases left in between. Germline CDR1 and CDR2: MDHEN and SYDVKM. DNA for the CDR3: TGTGCCAGCAGTTTCCTGGGGACACCTCGGATGGGCACTGAAGCTTTCTTT. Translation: CASSFLGTPRMGTEAFF. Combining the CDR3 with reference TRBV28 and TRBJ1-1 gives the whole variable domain DVKVTQSSRYLVKRTGEKVFLECVQDMDHENMFWYRQDPGLGLRLIYFSYDVKMKEKGDIPEGYSVSREKKERFSLILESASTNQTSMYLCASSFLGTPRMGTEAFFGQGTRLTVV.

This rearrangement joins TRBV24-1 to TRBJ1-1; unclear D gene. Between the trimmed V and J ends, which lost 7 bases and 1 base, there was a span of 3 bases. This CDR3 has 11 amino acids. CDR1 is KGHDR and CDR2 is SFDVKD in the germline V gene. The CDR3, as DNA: TGTGCCACCAGCAAGAACACTGAAGCTTTCTTT. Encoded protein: CATSKNTEAFF.

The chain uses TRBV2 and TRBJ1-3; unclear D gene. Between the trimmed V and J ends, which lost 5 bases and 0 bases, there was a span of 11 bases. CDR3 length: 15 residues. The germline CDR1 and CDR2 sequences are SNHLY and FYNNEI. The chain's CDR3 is CASSPQSRSGNTIYF. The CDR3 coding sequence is TGTGCCAGCAGTCCCCAGTCCCGCTCTGGAAACACCATATATTTT.

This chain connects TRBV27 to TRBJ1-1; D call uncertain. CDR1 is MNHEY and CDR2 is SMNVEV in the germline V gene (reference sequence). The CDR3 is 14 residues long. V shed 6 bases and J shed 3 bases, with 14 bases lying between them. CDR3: CASRWAGPYTEAFF. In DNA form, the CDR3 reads TGTGCCAGCAGATGGGCAGGTCCGTACACTGAAGCTTTCTTT.

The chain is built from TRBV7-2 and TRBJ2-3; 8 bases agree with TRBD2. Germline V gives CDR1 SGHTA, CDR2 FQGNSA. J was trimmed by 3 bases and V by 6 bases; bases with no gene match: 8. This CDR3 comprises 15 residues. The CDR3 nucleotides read TGTGCCAGCAGTTCGCTGGTAGCGGGGACAGATACGCAGTATTTT. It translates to CASSSLVAGTDTQYF. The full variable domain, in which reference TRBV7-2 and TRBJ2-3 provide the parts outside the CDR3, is GAGVSQSPSNKVTEKGKDVELRCDPISGHTALYWYRQSLGQGLEFLIYFQGNSAPDKSGLPSDRFSAERTGGSVSTLTIQRTQQEDSAVYLCASSSLVAGTDTQYFGPGTRLTVL.

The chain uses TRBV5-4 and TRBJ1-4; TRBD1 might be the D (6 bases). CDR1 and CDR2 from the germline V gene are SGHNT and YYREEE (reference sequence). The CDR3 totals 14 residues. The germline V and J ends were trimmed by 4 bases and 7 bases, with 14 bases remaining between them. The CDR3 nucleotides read TGTGCCAGCAGCAGGGGGTTACGCGGTGAAAAACTGTTTTTT. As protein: CASSRGLRGEKLFF.

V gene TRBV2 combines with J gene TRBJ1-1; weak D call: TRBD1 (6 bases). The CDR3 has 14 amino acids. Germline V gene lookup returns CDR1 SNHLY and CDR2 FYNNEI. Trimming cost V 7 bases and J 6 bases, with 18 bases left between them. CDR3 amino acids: CASTPDRWGSEAFF. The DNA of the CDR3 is TGTGCCAGCACCCCAGACAGGTGGGGCTCTGAAGCTTTCTTT.

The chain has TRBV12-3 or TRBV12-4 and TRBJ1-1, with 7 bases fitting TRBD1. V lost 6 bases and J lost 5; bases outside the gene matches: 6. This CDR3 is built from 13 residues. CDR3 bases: TGTGCCAGCAGAGACAGGGCGGGAACTGAAGCTTTCTTT. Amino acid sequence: CASRDRAGTEAFF.

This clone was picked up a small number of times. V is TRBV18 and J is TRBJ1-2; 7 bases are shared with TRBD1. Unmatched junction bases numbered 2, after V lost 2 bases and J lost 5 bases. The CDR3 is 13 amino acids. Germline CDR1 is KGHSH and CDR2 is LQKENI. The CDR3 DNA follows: TGTGCCAGCTCACCAACAGGGGAGTATGGCTACACCTTC. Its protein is CASSPTGEYGYTF.

The CDR3 here is CASSYDAGGFQPQHF. DNA for the CDR3: TGTGCCAGCAGTTACGATGCCGGGGGTTTCCAGCCCCAGCATTTT. The chain has TRBV6-2 or TRBV6-3 and TRBJ1-5; D might be TRBD1 (5 bases). Per the germline V gene, CDR1 is MNHEY and CDR2 is SVGEGT. The germline V and J ends were trimmed by 2 bases and 7 bases, with 15 bases remaining between them. This CDR3 is built from 15 residues.

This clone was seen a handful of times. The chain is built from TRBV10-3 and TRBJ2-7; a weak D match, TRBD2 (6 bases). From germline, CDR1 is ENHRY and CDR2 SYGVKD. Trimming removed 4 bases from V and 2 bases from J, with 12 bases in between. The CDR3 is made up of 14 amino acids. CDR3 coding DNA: TGTGCCATCAGTGGTGGGACTGGAACCTACGAGCAGTACTTC. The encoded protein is CAISGGTGTYEQYF.

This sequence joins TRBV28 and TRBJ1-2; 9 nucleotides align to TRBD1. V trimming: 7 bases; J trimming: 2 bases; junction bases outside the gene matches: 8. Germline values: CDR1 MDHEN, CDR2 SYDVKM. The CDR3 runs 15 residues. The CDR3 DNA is TGTGCCAGCACCCCCACCGGGACAGGGAACTATGGCTACACCTTC. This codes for CASTPTGTGNYGYTF.

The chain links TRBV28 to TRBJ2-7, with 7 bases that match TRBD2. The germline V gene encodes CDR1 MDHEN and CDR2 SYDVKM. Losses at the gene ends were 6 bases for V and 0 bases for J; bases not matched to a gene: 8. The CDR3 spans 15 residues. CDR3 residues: CASRRRRESSYEQYF. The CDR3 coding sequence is TGTGCCAGCAGACGTAGGCGGGAGAGCTCCTACGAGCAGTACTTC. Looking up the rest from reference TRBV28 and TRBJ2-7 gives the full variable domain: DVKVTQSSRYLVKRTGEKVFLECVQDMDHENMFWYRQDPGLGLRLIYFSYDVKMKEKGDIPEGYSVSREKKERFSLILESASTNQTSMYLCASRRRRESSYEQYFGPGTRLTVT.

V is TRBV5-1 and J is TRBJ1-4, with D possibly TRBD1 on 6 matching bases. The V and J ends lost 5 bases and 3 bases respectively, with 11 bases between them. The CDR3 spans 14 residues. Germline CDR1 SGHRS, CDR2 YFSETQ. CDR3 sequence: CASSRGNSNEKLFF. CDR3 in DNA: TGCGCCAGCAGTAGGGGGAACTCTAATGAAAAACTGTTTTTT.

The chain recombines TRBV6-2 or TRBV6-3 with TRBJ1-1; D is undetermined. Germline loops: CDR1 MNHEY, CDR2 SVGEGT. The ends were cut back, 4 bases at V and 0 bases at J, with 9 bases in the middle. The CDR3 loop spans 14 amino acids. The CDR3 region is CASSFPQLNTEAFF. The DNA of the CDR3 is TGTGCCAGCAGTTTCCCTCAGTTGAACACTGAAGCTTTCTTT.

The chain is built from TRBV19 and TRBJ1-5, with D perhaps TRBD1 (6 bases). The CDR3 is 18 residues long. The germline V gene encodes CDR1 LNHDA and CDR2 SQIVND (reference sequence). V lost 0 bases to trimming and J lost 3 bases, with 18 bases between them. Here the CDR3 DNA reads TGTGCCAGTAGTATAGAATCACAGGGTTGGGGAGACAATCAGCCCCAGCATTTT. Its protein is CASSIESQGWGDNQPQHF.

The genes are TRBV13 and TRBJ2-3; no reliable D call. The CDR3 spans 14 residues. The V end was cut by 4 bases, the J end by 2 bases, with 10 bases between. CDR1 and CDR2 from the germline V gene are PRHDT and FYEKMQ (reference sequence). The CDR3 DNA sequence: TGTGCCAGCAGCTCCAATCGAGTCACAGATACGCAGTATTTT. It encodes CASSSNRVTDTQYF.

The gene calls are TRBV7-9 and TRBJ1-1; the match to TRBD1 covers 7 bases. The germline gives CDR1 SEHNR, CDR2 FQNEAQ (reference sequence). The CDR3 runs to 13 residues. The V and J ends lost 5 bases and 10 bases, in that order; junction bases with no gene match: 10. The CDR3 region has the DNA TGTGCCAGCAGCGTAAGACAGGGAGCAGCAGCTTTCTTT. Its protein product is CASSVRQGAAAFF.

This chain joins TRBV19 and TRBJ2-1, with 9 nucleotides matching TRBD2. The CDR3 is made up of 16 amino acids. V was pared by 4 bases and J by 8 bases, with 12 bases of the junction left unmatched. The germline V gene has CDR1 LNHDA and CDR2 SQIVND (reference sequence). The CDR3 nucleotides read TGTGCCAGTAGTAGACCCGGGACTAGCTTTATTGATGAGCAGTTCTTC. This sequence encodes CASSRPGTSFIDEQFF.

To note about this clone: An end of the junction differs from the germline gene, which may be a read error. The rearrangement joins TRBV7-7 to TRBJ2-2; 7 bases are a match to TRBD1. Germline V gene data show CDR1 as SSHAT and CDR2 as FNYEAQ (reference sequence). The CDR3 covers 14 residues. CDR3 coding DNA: TGTGCTAGCAGCGCCGACAGGGCCACCGGGGAGCTGTTTTTT. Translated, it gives CASSADRATGELFF.

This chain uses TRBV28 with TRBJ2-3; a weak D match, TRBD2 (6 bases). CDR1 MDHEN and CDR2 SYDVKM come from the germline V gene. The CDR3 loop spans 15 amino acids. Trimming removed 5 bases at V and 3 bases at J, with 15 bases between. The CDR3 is CASSAPEEGTDTQYF. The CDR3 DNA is TGTGCCAGCAGTGCCCCTGAGGAGGGAACAGATACGCAGTATTTT.

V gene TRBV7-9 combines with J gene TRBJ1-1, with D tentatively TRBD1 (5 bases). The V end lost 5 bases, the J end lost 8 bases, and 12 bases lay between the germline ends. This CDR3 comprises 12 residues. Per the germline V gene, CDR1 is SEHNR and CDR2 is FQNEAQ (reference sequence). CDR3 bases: TGTGCCAGCAGCCCCCGGGGGGGGGAAGCTTTCTTT. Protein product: CASSPRGGEAFF.

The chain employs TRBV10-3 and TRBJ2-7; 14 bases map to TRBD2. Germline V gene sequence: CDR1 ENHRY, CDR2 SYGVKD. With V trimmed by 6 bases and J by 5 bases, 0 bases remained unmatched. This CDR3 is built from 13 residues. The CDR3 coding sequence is TGTGCCATCAGGACTAGCGGGGGGGACGAGCAGTACTTC. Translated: CAIRTSGGDEQYF.